Shown below are 27 T cell receptor beta chains from a single sample sequenced in a study of T cells in Graves' hyperthyroidism and ophthalmopathy. The TCR beta CDR3 regions underwent amplification using RNA transcripts as the source. Initially, a first-round RT-PCR of the TCR CDR3 employed the HTBI primer set. TCRdb used MiXCR to reprocess the multiplex PCR reads, holding one entry per CDR3 protein. This repertoire shows some 740,000 distinct CDR3 sequences, around 15% found once; its top ten account for roughly 10%. Sequenced: blood. Receptors originate from a woman under 30 with Graves' hyperthyroidism.

This clonotype was seen repeatedly, ten times or more. The chain uses TRBV4-1 and TRBJ2-7, with a tentative D call TRBD2 (6 bases). Germline-derived CDR1 and CDR2 are MGHRA and YSYEKL. The CDR3 extends over 15 amino acids. V gave up 1 base and J gave up 2 bases, with 12 bases separating them. The CDR3 spells CASSQGEALTYEQYF. The CDR3 DNA follows: TGCGCCAGCAGCCAAGGGGAGGCGCTTACCTACGAGCAGTACTTC.

The rearrangement links TRBV12-3 or TRBV12-4 to TRBJ2-2, with D perhaps TRBD1 (6 bases). V lost 6 bases and J lost 6, with 11 bases in between. The CDR3 sequence is 13 residues long. The CDR3, as DNA: TGTGCCAGCAGGAGAGAGGGGGCCGGGGAGCTGTTTTTT. Its protein product is CASRREGAGELFF.

Only a few counts were recorded for this clonotype. V is TRBV6-2 or TRBV6-3 and J is TRBJ2-7, with D perhaps TRBD1 or TRBD2 (5 bases each). CDR3 length: 11 residues. The germline V and J ends were trimmed by 2 bases and 6 bases, with 5 bases remaining between them. From germline, CDR1 is MNHEY and CDR2 SVGEGT. This CDR3 is CASSYGTEQYF. The CDR3 DNA is TGTGCCAGCAGTTACGGGACCGAGCAGTACTTC.

This rearrangement joins TRBV30 to TRBJ1-4; D is ambiguous. Trimming shortened V by 6 bases and J by 7 bases, and 18 bases separated the two germline ends. Germline V CDR1 and CDR2: GTSNPN, SVGIG (reference sequence). CDR3 length: 14 residues. CDR3: CACQREQNAEKLFF. In DNA form, the CDR3 reads TGTGCCTGCCAAAGGGAGCAGAACGCTGAAAAACTGTTTTTT.

The CDR3 DNA is TGTGCCAGCAGCTTGGGCTCCTTTGGGTCAGGAGTGCTGTTTTTT. Translation: CASSLGSFGSGVLFF. The genes are TRBV11-2 and TRBJ2-2; D gene uncertain. Germline V gives CDR1 SGHAT, CDR2 FQNNGV. The CDR3 runs 15 residues. The germline V and J ends were trimmed by 3 bases and 13 bases, with 21 bases remaining between them.

This clonotype was found a few times. The genes are TRBV18 and TRBJ2-7, with a tentative D call TRBD2 (7 bases). Per germline, CDR1 KGHSH and CDR2 LQKENI. Trimming removed 3 bases from V and 1 base from J, with 13 bases in between. CDR3 length: 15 residues. CDR3 amino acids: CASSPTRGGSYEQYF. In DNA form, the CDR3 reads TGTGCCAGCTCACCCACCAGGGGAGGGTCCTACGAGCAGTACTTC. The full variable domain, its missing parts supplied by reference TRBV18 and TRBJ2-7, is NAGVMQNPRHLVRRRGQEARLRCSPMKGHSHVYWYRQLPEEGLKFMVYLQKENIIDESGMPKERFSAEFPKEGPSILRIQQVVRGDSAAYFCASSPTRGGSYEQYFGPGTRLTVT.

This clonotype showed up just a few times. A junction end diverges from the germline sequence, so it may reflect a read error. The CDR3 DNA sequence: TGCGCCAGCAGTGAGTCCGGCACTAGCTCCTACAATGAGCAGCTCTTC. The encoded protein is CASSESGTSSYNEQLF. The chain recombines TRBV10-1 with TRBJ2-1, with D maybe TRBD2 (6 bases). Germline-derived CDR1 and CDR2 are WNHNN and SYGVQD (reference sequence). The CDR3 length is 16 residues.

This clonotype has more than one count but fewer than ten. This rearrangement joins TRBV4-1 to TRBJ2-3; TRBD2 matches 10 bases. Germline V gene lookup returns CDR1 MGHRA and CDR2 YSYEKL. The V segment lost 0 bases and the J segment 1 base; nucleotides outside the gene matches: 4. This CDR3 has 17 residues. CDR3 in amino acids: CASSQDPAGGRTDTQYF. The CDR3 nucleotides are TGCGCCAGCAGCCAAGATCCAGCGGGAGGGCGCACAGATACGCAGTATTTT.

This clonotype showed up many times. This rearrangement joins TRBV7-9 to TRBJ2-7; D perhaps matches TRBD2 (6 bases). Trimming removed 8 bases at V and 6 bases at J, with 17 bases between. CDR1 and CDR2 from the germline V gene are SEHNR and FQNEAQ (reference sequence). This CDR3 comprises 13 residues. CDR3 in amino acids: CASGAGNSPEQYF. As DNA, the CDR3 is TGTGCCAGCGGGGCGGGAAATTCTCCCGAGCAGTACTTC.

The table lists this clonotype with a few counts. This chain joins TRBV7-3 and TRBJ2-1; 9 nucleotides agree with TRBD2. The CDR3 consists of 18 residues. After removal of 5 bases from V and 2 bases from J, the junction contained 13 bases not matched to a gene. Germline loops: CDR1 SGHTA, CDR2 FQGTGA. The CDR3 sequence is CASSLKGFLAGPYNEQFF. CDR3 coding DNA: TGTGCCAGCAGCCTCAAGGGGTTCCTAGCGGGGCCCTACAATGAGCAGTTCTTC.

This clonotype was seen more than once but under ten times. The chain links TRBV14 to TRBJ2-3; a possible D gene is TRBD1 (5 bases). CDR1 and CDR2 from the germline V gene are SGHDN and FVKESK. V gave up 1 base and J gave up 0 bases, with 14 bases separating them. The CDR3 runs 17 residues. CDR3: CASSQALLSGSTDTQYF. The DNA for the CDR3 is TGTGCCAGCAGCCAAGCCCTCTTGTCAGGGAGCACAGATACGCAGTATTTT.

A note on this clonotype: Given a much more abundant clone one base away, this may be a read error. The conserved closing phenylalanine or tryptophan is absent in this CDR3, likely reflecting a read error. J is TRBJ1-1 and V is TRBV20-1, with a tentative D call TRBD1 (6 bases). Germline values: CDR1 DFQATT, CDR2 SNEGSKA (reference sequence). The CDR3 has 13 amino acids. Between the trimmed V and J ends, which lost 5 bases and 2 bases, there was a span of 12 bases. Here the CDR3 DNA reads TGCAGTGCTCGGAAACAGGGTAACACTGAAGCTTTCCTT. The encoded protein is CSARKQGNTEAFL.

This chain connects TRBV27 to TRBJ1-3, with 8 bases fitting TRBD1. Germline CDR1 is MNHEY and CDR2 is SMNVEV (reference sequence). The CDR3 contains 15 residues. The V segment lost 1 base and the J segment 2 bases; nucleotides outside the gene matches: 1. DNA of the CDR3: TGTGCCAGCAGTTTATACAGGGGGACTGGAAACACCATATATTTT. Protein sequence: CASSLYRGTGNTIYF.

V and J are TRBV14 and TRBJ2-2; D remains ambiguous. This CDR3 contains 15 residues. Trimming shortened V by 4 bases and J by 4 bases, and 13 bases separated the two germline ends. Germline values: CDR1 SGHDN, CDR2 FVKESK. CDR3 in amino acids: CASSPLGSATGELFF. The DNA of the CDR3 is TGTGCCAGCAGCCCTCTAGGATCGGCCACCGGGGAGCTGTTTTTT.

In this sample, this clonotype turned up many times. The chain has TRBV6-1 and TRBJ1-5; D not certain. CDR3 length equals 12 residues. In germline, CDR1 is MNHNS, CDR2 SASEGT. Trimming removed 7 bases from V and 7 bases from J, with 11 bases in between. This CDR3 reads CASTVGPQPQHF. The CDR3, as DNA: TGTGCCAGCACTGTAGGACCACAGCCCCAGCATTTT.

This clonotype was counted many times. The rearrangement uses TRBV11-3 and TRBJ2-1; 7 bases match TRBD2. J gave up 7 bases and V 2 bases, and 5 bases lay outside the gene matches. From germline, CDR1 is SGHNT and CDR2 YENEEA. This CDR3 has 14 amino acids. The chain's CDR3 is CASSLRGSGNEQFF. The CDR3 DNA is TGTGCCAGCAGCTTACGCGGGAGTGGGAATGAGCAGTTCTTC.

This clonotype has just a few counts. The genes are TRBV7-3 and TRBJ1-6; 8 nucleotides align to TRBD1. Germline-derived CDR1 and CDR2 are SGHTA and FQGTGA. The ends lost 1 base at V and 10 bases at J; junction bases unmatched: 6. This CDR3 has 15 amino acids. The CDR3 bases are TGTGCCAGCAGCTTAAACCCAACAGGGGGGTCACCCCTCCACTTT. It translates to CASSLNPTGGSPLHF.

This clonotype appeared a few times. The chain is built from TRBV2 and TRBJ2-7, with D hard to call. Between the trimmed V and J ends, which lost 10 bases and 6 bases, there was a span of 19 bases. This CDR3 has 13 residues. Germline V gene data show CDR1 as SNHLY and CDR2 as FYNNEI. The CDR3 here is CATQRVRPSEQYF. In DNA, the CDR3 is TGTGCCACTCAACGGGTTCGTCCCTCCGAGCAGTACTTC.

The rearrangement links TRBV10-3 to TRBJ2-7; D is undetermined. Germline V gives CDR1 ENHRY, CDR2 SYGVKD. The CDR3 has 14 amino acids. The V end was cut by 5 bases, the J end by 4 bases, with 15 bases between. As DNA, the CDR3 is TGTGCCATCAGTCCTGGTGTGGGGTTTTACGAGCAGTACTTC. It codes for CAISPGVGFYEQYF.

This clonotype has more than one count but fewer than ten. V and J are TRBV7-3 and TRBJ2-1; D unclear. From germline, CDR1 is SGHTA and CDR2 FQGTGA. CDR3 size: 12 residues. The V end lost 5 bases, the J end lost 9 bases, and 11 bases lay between the germline ends. CDR3 loop: CASSATSGEQFF. CDR3 in DNA: TGTGCCAGCAGCGCTACCTCGGGTGAGCAGTTCTTC.

In its sample, this clonotype was seen a few times. The chain is built from TRBV5-4 and TRBJ2-7; TRBD2 aligns across 12 bases. This CDR3 is built from 15 residues. Looked up from germline, CDR1 is SGHNT and CDR2 is YYREEE (reference sequence). The V and J ends lost 3 bases and 4 bases, in that order; junction bases with no gene match: 5. CDR3 DNA: TGTGCCAGCAGCTACGGGACTAGCGGGTTATACGAGCAGTACTTC. Translated: CASSYGTSGLYEQYF.

This clonotype has more than one count but fewer than ten. The gene calls are TRBV3-1 and TRBJ2-1; D is perhaps TRBD2 (6 bases). Per the germline V gene, CDR1 is LGHDT and CDR2 is YNNKEL (reference sequence). This CDR3 has 13 amino acids. Trimming took off 6 bases at V and 5 bases at J, with 11 bases between the two ends. The CDR3 DNA follows: TGTGCCAGCAGGAGGTTAGCGGACAATGAGCAGTTCTTC. This gives the protein CASRRLADNEQFF.

This clonotype was counted between two and nine times. This sequence joins TRBV12-5 and TRBJ2-6; D is unresolved. The germline gives CDR1 LGHNT, CDR2 FRNRAP. The CDR3 is made up of 16 amino acids. V lost 6 bases, J lost 4 bases, and 16 bases lay in between. The CDR3 is CASGTPTSSGANVLTF. CDR3 coding DNA: TGTGCTAGTGGGACACCTACCTCATCCGGGGCCAACGTCCTGACTTTC.

The gene calls are TRBV7-9 and TRBJ2-3, with D tentatively TRBD1 (6 bases). The CDR3 loop spans 13 amino acids. V was cut by 5 bases and J by 11 bases, with 17 bases left in between. Germline V gene data show CDR1 as SEHNR and CDR2 as FQNEAQ (reference sequence). This chain's CDR3 is CASSAPQGFKQYF. The DNA for the CDR3 is TGTGCCAGCAGCGCCCCACAGGGATTTAAGCAGTATTTT. Together with reference TRBV7-9 and TRBJ2-3, the CDR3 gives the full variable domain: DTGVSQNPRHKITKRGQNVTFRCDPISEHNRLYWYRQTLGQGPEFLTYFQNEAQLEKSRLLSDRFSAERPKGSFSTLEIQRTEQGDSAMYLCASSAPQGFKQYFGPGTRLTVL.

The sample holds many counts of this clonotype. This chain connects TRBV11-3 to TRBJ2-3; tentative D call: TRBD2 (5 bases). Trimming took 3 bases from V and 0 from J, leaving 19 bases between them. CDR1 and CDR2 (germline): SGHNT, YENEEA. There are 18 residues in the CDR3. CDR3 protein: CASSFTTWTEISTDTQYF. The CDR3 region has the DNA TGTGCCAGCAGCTTCACGACGTGGACTGAGATAAGCACAGATACGCAGTATTTT.

This chain links TRBV20-1 with TRBJ2-7, with D unresolved. The CDR3 is made up of 17 amino acids. The V gene's germline CDR1 is DFQATT and CDR2 SNEGSKA (reference sequence). V shed 0 bases and J shed 2 bases, with 20 bases lying between them. The DNA for the CDR3 is TGCAGTGCTAGAGACCCTACTTCTGTGGGATTAGCCTACGAGCAGTACTTC. Its protein product is CSARDPTSVGLAYEQYF.

CDR3 amino acids: CASSFTPATGELFF. DNA of the CDR3: TGCGCCAGCAGCTTTACTCCAGCCACCGGGGAGCTGTTTTTT. The chain combines TRBV5-1 with TRBJ2-2; D remains unclear. V was clipped by 2 bases and J by 4 bases, with 9 bases between them. The CDR3 contains 14 residues. Germline CDR1 SGHRS, CDR2 YFSETQ.